These 28 T cell receptor beta chains came from one sample sequenced in a study of blood T cell repertoires in COVID-19. Repertoires were generated with immunoSEQ multiplex PCR, while TCRdb's copy carries only in-frame clones and drops some. This sample has approximately 100,000 clones, with roughly four fifths found just once. The sequenced sample consisted of peripheral blood. The receptor set was obtained from a woman aged 55-69 years with acute or convalescent COVID-19.

DNA for the CDR3: TGTGCCAGTAGTGAGACAGGTTTCTACGAGCAGTACTTC. It yields the protein CASSETGFYEQYF. The chain uses TRBV19 and TRBJ2-7, with D perhaps matching TRBD1 (6 bases). Trimming took 5 bases from V and 3 from J, leaving 11 bases between them. This CDR3 region has 13 residues. CDR1 and CDR2 from the germline V gene are LNHDA and SQIVND (reference sequence).

This clone was detected ten times or more. This chain joins TRBV19 and TRBJ1-4, with no clear D. Germline V gene lookup returns CDR1 LNHDA and CDR2 SQIVND (reference sequence). V was cut by 6 bases and J by 3 bases, with 11 bases left in between. The CDR3 spans 14 residues. The CDR3: CASRRDFANEKLFF. DNA of the CDR3: TGTGCCAGTAGGAGGGATTTTGCTAATGAAAAACTGTTTTTT.

This chain connects TRBV6-4 to TRBJ1-1, with 9 bases lining up with TRBD1. This CDR3 has 16 amino acids. CDR1 and CDR2 (germline): MRHNA, SNTAGT. The junction had 9 bases not matched to a gene; V was cut back by 3 bases and J by 4 bases. CDR3 amino acids: CASSDSQQGARTEAFF. The CDR3 bases are TGTGCCAGCAGTGATTCCCAACAGGGGGCGCGCACTGAAGCTTTCTTT.

This clone was detected only once. This chain links TRBV19 with TRBJ2-2; TRBD2 aligns across 9 bases. The CDR3 is made up of 16 amino acids. J was trimmed by 5 bases and V by 3 bases; bases with no gene match: 7. Germline lookup yields CDR1 LNHDA and CDR2 SQIVND (reference sequence). The CDR3 spells CASSIGTSQYTGELFF. The CDR3 DNA reads as TGTGCCAGTAGTATCGGGACTAGCCAGTATACCGGGGAGCTGTTTTTT.

CDR3 nucleotides: TGTGCTAGTGGTCAGACACTCGCCTACGAGCAGTACTTC. Protein product: CASGQTLAYEQYF. V and J are TRBV12-5 and TRBJ2-7; D is unresolved. The CDR3 covers 13 residues. Trimming shortened V by 5 bases and J by 2 bases, and 10 bases separated the two germline ends. The germline V gene encodes CDR1 LGHNT and CDR2 FRNRAP.

This clone was observed a few times. The V gene is TRBV28, the J gene TRBJ2-3, with 8 bases fitting TRBD2. Germline lookup yields CDR1 MDHEN and CDR2 SYDVKM. After removal of 5 bases from V and 1 base from J, the junction contained 8 bases not matched to a gene. The CDR3 loop spans 16 amino acids. CDR3 residues: CASSPRSGGGTDTQYF. CDR3 DNA sequence: TGTGCCAGCAGTCCTCGCAGCGGGGGAGGCACAGATACGCAGTATTTT.

The chain joins TRBV12-5 to TRBJ2-5; TRBD2 might be the D (5 bases). Deletions cut 2 bases from V and 1 base from J, with 14 bases between. The CDR3 is made up of 16 amino acids. Germline CDR1 LGHNT, CDR2 FRNRAP. CDR3 in DNA: TGTGCTAGTGGTTTGTTCCGGGCGGGTCTCCAAGAGACCCAGTACTTC. Translated: CASGLFRAGLQETQYF.

This clone was detected once. V gene TRBV18 combines with J gene TRBJ1-2, with D perhaps TRBD1 (6 bases). The germline CDR1 and CDR2 sequences are KGHSH and LQKENI. The CDR3 consists of 15 residues. The ends were cut back, 1 base at V and 2 bases at J, with 11 bases in the middle. Written as DNA, the CDR3 is TGTGCCAGCTCACCACTTCAGGGGCCAAACTATGGCTACACCTTC. Its translation: CASSPLQGPNYGYTF.

The gene calls are TRBV11-3 and TRBJ1-2; D call uncertain. The germline V gene has CDR1 SGHNT and CDR2 YENEEA. The CDR3 sequence is 14 residues long. Trimming removed 5 bases from V and 8 bases from J, with 18 bases in between. The CDR3, as DNA: TGTGCCAGCAGCCCCCCGCGCTCTCTGAGGGGCTACACCTTC. Translated: CASSPPRSLRGYTF.

The chain is built from TRBV2 and TRBJ1-5, with 9 positions matching TRBD1. The CDR3 consists of 14 residues. Germline values: CDR1 SNHLY, CDR2 FYNNEI. Germline trimming cut 6 bases from V and 5 bases from J; bases unmatched to any gene: 5. The CDR3 DNA reads as TGTGCCAGCAGCTATGACAGGGGGGATCAGCCCCAGCATTTT. Its protein product is CASSYDRGDQPQHF.

The chain combines TRBV3-1 (or the pseudogene TRBV3-2) with TRBJ1-2, with TRBD1 matching 10 bases. V was pared by 1 base and J by 7 bases, with 6 bases of the junction left unmatched. The CDR3 runs 15 residues. Germline V lookup: CDR1 LGHDT, CDR2 YNNKEL (reference sequence). The CDR3 region is CASSQGDRGSSGYTF. In nucleotides, the CDR3 is TGTGCCAGCAGCCAAGGGGACAGGGGATCGTCTGGCTACACCTTC.

The genes are TRBV10-2 and TRBJ1-2; 7 bases fit TRBD1. Germline loops: CDR1 WSHSY, CDR2 SAAADI. Unmatched junction bases numbered 12, after V lost 3 bases and J lost 2 bases. This CDR3 comprises 17 residues. In DNA, the CDR3 is TGCGCCAGCAGTGAAAATCTGGGGTCAGGGGGAAACTATGGCTACACCTTC. Encoded protein: CASSENLGSGGNYGYTF.

The J gene is TRBJ2-7, the V gene TRBV7-9; TRBD1 agrees at 10 bases. This CDR3 contains 13 residues. After removal of 11 bases from V and 2 bases from J, the junction contained 6 bases not matched to a gene. The germline CDR1 and CDR2 sequences are SEHNR and FQNEAQ (reference sequence). This chain's CDR3 is CAGSGTGAYEQYF. The CDR3 bases are TGTGCCGGTTCCGGGACAGGGGCCTACGAGCAGTACTTC. The full variable domain, rest sourced from reference TRBV7-9 and TRBJ2-7, is DTGVSQNPRHKITKRGQNVTFRCDPISEHNRLYWYRQTLGQGPEFLTYFQNEAQLEKSRLLSDRFSAERPKGSFSTLEIQRTEQGDSAMYLCAGSGTGAYEQYFGPGTRLTVT.

This rearrangement joins TRBV19 to TRBJ1-5; 9 positions agree with TRBD1. Germline-derived CDR1 and CDR2 are LNHDA and SQIVND (reference sequence). This CDR3 is 16 amino acids long. V shed 8 bases and J 4 bases; nucleotides not matched to a gene: 12. The CDR3 bases are TGTGCCAGTGCGACAGGGGGAAAAGGACCGAATCAGCCCCAGCATTTT. This translates into CASATGGKGPNQPQHF.

CDR3 DNA sequence: TGTGCCAGCAGCTCGGGGGGACTAGCGGGTCACCAAGAGACCCAGTACTTC. Protein sequence: CASSSGGLAGHQETQYF. The J gene is TRBJ2-5, the V gene TRBV7-9; TRBD2 matches 12 bases. CDR3 length equals 17 residues. V was clipped by 4 bases and J by 0 bases; unmatched bases: 6. Looked up from germline, CDR1 is SEHNR and CDR2 is FQNEAQ (reference sequence).

The chain carries TRBV3-1 (or the pseudogene TRBV3-2) and TRBJ2-5; D is possibly TRBD2 (6 bases). Germline assignment: CDR1 LGHDT and CDR2 YNNKEL (reference sequence). The CDR3 is 16 residues long. Trimming shortened V by 0 bases and J by 4 bases, and 15 bases separated the two germline ends. The CDR3 reads CASSQDLGPGGETQYF. CDR3 DNA sequence: TGTGCCAGCAGCCAAGATCTGGGGCCCGGGGGAGAGACCCAGTACTTC.

J is TRBJ2-1 and V is TRBV11-2; 13 nucleotides align to TRBD2. Germline CDR1 reads SGHAT; CDR2 reads FQNNGV. CDR3 length: 17 residues. After removal of 3 bases from V and 2 bases from J, the junction contained 4 bases not matched to a gene. The DNA of the CDR3 is TGTGCCAGCAGCTTCCGGACTAGCGGGAGCGCCTACAATGAGCAGTTCTTC. It yields the protein CASSFRTSGSAYNEQFF.

This clone came up once. The sample carries other DNA sequences with the same CDR3. V gene TRBV28 combines with J gene TRBJ2-1, with D tentatively TRBD1 (5 bases). The CDR3 contains 11 residues. Germline CDR1 and CDR2: MDHEN and SYDVKM. Trimming left V 9 bases short and J 4 bases short, with 7 bases between. The CDR3 nucleotides read TGTGCCAGTCGACAGTACAATGAGCAGTTCTTC. Protein product: CASRQYNEQFF.

V gene TRBV7-9 combines with J gene TRBJ1-4; no clear D gene. The V gene lost 4 bases and the J gene lost 6 bases, with 15 bases spanning the gap. CDR1 and CDR2 from the germline V gene are SEHNR and FQNEAQ (reference sequence). The CDR3 length is 15 residues. The DNA of the CDR3 is TGTGCCAGCAGCTCTCACTCCTTCCCCCATGAAAAACTGTTTTTT. Amino acid sequence: CASSSHSFPHEKLFF.

This chain uses TRBV18 with TRBJ2-7, with a weak D call TRBD2 (5 bases). The CDR3 has 15 residues. Germline CDR1 KGHSH, CDR2 LQKENI. V lost 2 bases and J lost 2, with 13 bases in between. The CDR3 DNA reads as TGTGCCAGCTCACCAAACCTAGTAGCGACCTACGAGCAGTACTTC. This codes for CASSPNLVATYEQYF.

This clone was seen just once. The CDR3 DNA is TGTGCCAGCAGCCCGCAGGGACTTAGCTACGAGCAGTACTTC. Translation: CASSPQGLSYEQYF. J is TRBJ2-7 and V is TRBV7-2, with D tentatively TRBD2 (6 bases). The CDR3 consists of 14 residues. Germline values: CDR1 SGHTA, CDR2 FQGNSA. V was clipped by 5 bases and J by 3 bases, with 14 bases between them.

This chain joins TRBV3-1 (or the pseudogene TRBV3-2) and TRBJ1-1; D not resolved. Germline V gives CDR1 LGHDT, CDR2 YNNKEL (reference sequence). Trimming left V 7 bases short and J 2 bases short, with 14 bases between. The CDR3 spans 14 residues. In DNA form, the CDR3 reads TGTGCCAGCATCCCCTCCGGGGTTAACACTGAAGCTTTCTTT. Its protein is CASIPSGVNTEAFF.

This clone was detected a few times. This chain connects TRBV2 to TRBJ2-3, with D uncertain. In germline, CDR1 is SNHLY, CDR2 FYNNEI. The CDR3 loop spans 12 amino acids. Trimming pared 7 bases from V and 8 bases from J, leaving 13 bases between. This CDR3 is CASILSVGTQYF. The CDR3 DNA is TGTGCCAGCATCCTGTCTGTCGGTACGCAGTATTTT.

The chain has TRBV3-1 (or the pseudogene TRBV3-2) and TRBJ2-1; 9 bases align to TRBD2. CDR3 size: 18 residues. Germline V lookup: CDR1 LGHDT, CDR2 YNNKEL (reference sequence). J lost 6 bases, V lost 2 bases, and 14 bases had no gene match. The CDR3 DNA reads TGTGCCAGCAGCCAACGTTCTAGCGGGACGAACCTGGCCAATGAGCAGTTCTTC. Encoded protein: CASSQRSSGTNLANEQFF.

The J gene is TRBJ1-1, the V gene TRBV3-1 (or the pseudogene TRBV3-2), with 7 bases identical to TRBD1. J lost 7 bases, V lost 3 bases, and 2 bases had no gene match. This CDR3 comprises 12 residues. In germline, CDR1 is LGHDT, CDR2 YNNKEL (reference sequence). In DNA, the CDR3 is TGTGCCAGCAGCCAGGGGGACAGTGAAGCTTTCTTT. Translated: CASSQGDSEAFF.

This clone appeared a few times. The rearrangement links TRBV3-1 (or the pseudogene TRBV3-2) to TRBJ1-2; 8 bases agree with TRBD1. The germline gives CDR1 LGHDT, CDR2 YNNKEL (reference sequence). This CDR3 is 15 amino acids long. The V gene end was trimmed by 2 bases and the J gene end by 7 bases; junction bases not matched to a gene: 9. The CDR3 protein is CASSQSWAGGVGYTF. As DNA, the CDR3 is TGTGCCAGCAGCCAATCTTGGGCAGGGGGCGTTGGCTACACCTTC.

The rearrangement joins TRBV5-1 to TRBJ2-3; D is possibly TRBD2 (5 bases). The V end was cut by 4 bases, the J end by 8 bases, with 23 bases between. The CDR3 totals 16 residues. Germline CDR1 is SGHRS and CDR2 is YFSETQ. The CDR3 loop reads CASSAANEGLWATQYF. The DNA of the CDR3 is TGCGCCAGCAGCGCCGCGAATGAGGGCCTGTGGGCTACGCAGTATTTT.

The rearrangement links TRBV15 to TRBJ1-1; the D is unclear. Trimming pared 3 bases from V and 7 bases from J, leaving 6 bases between. This CDR3 has 11 amino acids. Germline V CDR1 and CDR2: LNHNV, YYDKDF (reference sequence). This CDR3 is CATSSSGEAFF. The CDR3, as DNA: TGTGCCACCAGCAGCTCCGGTGAAGCTTTCTTT. Full variable domain (outside the CDR3, taken from reference TRBV15 and TRBJ1-1): DAMVIQNPRYQVTQFGKPVTLSCSQTLNHNVMYWYQQKSSQAPKLLFHYYDKDFNNEADTPDNFQSRRPNTSFCFLDIRSPGLGDTAMYLCATSSSGEAFFGQGTRLTVV.